A single sample is the source of the 30 T cell receptor beta chains below, sequenced in a study of beta chain features in type 1 diabetes. The sequenced template was cDNA made from the entire isolated RNA. Sequencing was performed with immunoSEQ multiplex PCR; in TCRdb, only in-frame clones are kept and a portion is missing. The sample yields about 340,000 clones, 7% to 9% seen once. Sequences were obtained from central memory CD4+ T cells from blood. The receptor source for this set is a woman aged 18-29 years in good health.

This clone was seen a few times. The chain combines TRBV28 with TRBJ1-1; 8 positions agree with TRBD1. Germline lookup yields CDR1 MDHEN and CDR2 SYDVKM. The CDR3 runs 15 residues. Trimming took 6 bases from V and 0 from J; bases not matched to a gene: 6. CDR3 region: CASRVQQGVNTEAFF. CDR3 DNA: TGTGCCAGCAGGGTACAACAGGGGGTGAACACTGAAGCTTTCTTT. Complete variable domain (other parts from reference TRBV28 and TRBJ1-1): DVKVTQSSRYLVKRTGEKVFLECVQDMDHENMFWYRQDPGLGLRLIYFSYDVKMKEKGDIPEGYSVSREKKERFSLILESASTNQTSMYLCASRVQQGVNTEAFFGQGTRLTVV.

This chain joins TRBV7-2 and TRBJ2-1; 11 bases are a match to TRBD2. The CDR3 length is 14 residues. CDR1 SGHTA and CDR2 FQGNSA come from the germline V gene. V lost 10 bases to trimming and J lost 7 bases; unmatched junction nucleotides: 9. DNA for the CDR3: TGTGCCACGATAACGCTAGCGGGAGGAAATGAGCAGTTCTTC. Translating gives CATITLAGGNEQFF.

Notes on this clone: The junction and the germline gene differ at one end; a read error may be behind it. Other nucleotide sequences in the sample specify the same CDR3. The CDR3 nucleotides read TGTGCCAGCAGCCTAACGGGTGCGAACACCGGGGAGCTGTTTTTT. This sequence encodes CASSLTGANTGELFF. This sequence joins TRBV7-3 and TRBJ2-2; D call uncertain. The CDR3 has 15 amino acids. The V gene's germline CDR1 is SGHTA and CDR2 FQGTGA. Supplemented by reference TRBV7-3 and TRBJ2-2, the full variable domain reads GAGVSQTPSNKVTEKGKYVELRCDPISGHTALYWYRQSLGQGPEFLIYFQGTGAADDSGLPNDRFFAVRPEGSVSTLKIQRTERGDSAVYLCASSLTGANTGELFFGEGSRLTVL.

J is TRBJ2-2 and V is TRBV27, with TRBD2 as a possible D gene (7 bases). Between the trimmed V and J ends, which lost 6 bases and 6 bases, there was a span of 17 bases. In germline, CDR1 is MNHEY, CDR2 SMNVEV (reference sequence). CDR3 length: 15 residues. The CDR3 sequence: CASSRTGGAPGELFF. DNA for the CDR3: TGTGCCAGCAGCCGTACGGGGGGCGCGCCCGGGGAGCTGTTTTTT.

This clone has more than one count but fewer than ten. The chain has TRBV6-1 and TRBJ2-5; a possible D gene is TRBD1 (5 bases). CDR1 is MNHNS and CDR2 is SASEGT in the germline V gene. V lost 8 bases to trimming and J lost 5 bases, with 15 bases between them. The CDR3 has 13 amino acids. The CDR3 sequence is CASRLNRRETQYF. As DNA, the CDR3 is TGTGCCAGCCGTTTGAACAGGCGGGAGACCCAGTACTTC.

This clone turned up a few times. The chain recombines TRBV28 with TRBJ2-7; D unclear. The germline V gene has CDR1 MDHEN and CDR2 SYDVKM. This CDR3 is built from 11 residues. The V gene lost 6 bases and the J gene lost 3 bases, with 6 bases spanning the gap. The CDR3 spells CASRFRYEQYF. The CDR3 nucleotides are TGTGCCAGCAGGTTCCGCTACGAGCAGTACTTC.

This clone was picked up many times. The rearrangement joins TRBV5-1 to TRBJ2-1; D unresolved. Germline V gene data show CDR1 as SGHRS and CDR2 as YFSETQ. The CDR3 has 13 amino acids. Between the trimmed V and J ends, which lost 2 bases and 5 bases, there was a span of 8 bases. CDR3 nucleotides: TGCGCCAGCAGCTTTAATGCAGACAATGAGCAGTTCTTC. Its translation: CASSFNADNEQFF.

This rearrangement joins TRBV7-9 to TRBJ1-5; D is uncertain. The CDR3 is 12 residues long. Germline V CDR1 and CDR2: SEHNR, FQNEAQ (reference sequence). V was cut by 4 bases and J by 5 bases, with 6 bases left in between. Written as DNA, the CDR3 is TGTGCCAGCAGCTCATTGGATCAGCCCCAGCATTTT. This codes for CASSSLDQPQHF.

The rearrangement links TRBV2 to TRBJ2-1; the match to TRBD2 covers 11 bases. CDR3 size: 14 residues. Losses at the gene ends were 11 bases for V and 9 bases for J; bases not matched to a gene: 12. Germline assignment: CDR1 SNHLY and CDR2 FYNNEI. The CDR3 DNA sequence: TGTGCCGATCGGGGACTAGCGGCAGACGGTGAGCAGTTCTTC. Translation: CADRGLAADGEQFF.

The chain combines TRBV6-5 with TRBJ1-2; 7 bases agree with TRBD1. The CDR3 length is 15 residues. The V gene end was trimmed by 4 bases and the J gene end by 4 bases; junction bases not matched to a gene: 9. Per the germline V gene, CDR1 is MNHEY and CDR2 is SVGAGI. DNA of the CDR3: TGTGCCAGCAGTTCCGGGACAGCCTTTTCCTATGGCTACACCTTC. Encoded protein: CASSSGTAFSYGYTF.

The chain carries TRBV11-2 and TRBJ1-5; no clear D. V was pared by 5 bases and J by 5 bases, with 10 bases between. This CDR3 comprises 13 residues. The germline V gene encodes CDR1 SGHAT and CDR2 FQNNGV. The chain's CDR3 is CASSPDLYQPQHF. Written as DNA, the CDR3 is TGTGCCAGCAGCCCGGACCTCTATCAGCCCCAGCATTTT.

This clone was counted many times. V is TRBV5-1 and J is TRBJ2-1; D possibly corresponds to TRBD2 (5 bases). CDR1 is SGHRS and CDR2 is YFSETQ in the germline V gene. The CDR3 extends over 15 amino acids. The V and J ends lost 7 bases and 3 bases respectively, with 17 bases between them. Written as DNA, the CDR3 is TGCGCCAGCGGTCGCGGTCCAGAGGGCTACAATGAGCAGTTCTTC. It is translated as CASGRGPEGYNEQFF.

This clone was seen more than once but under ten times. The chain employs TRBV5-1 and TRBJ2-7; 8 nucleotides line up with TRBD2. This CDR3 contains 14 residues. J was trimmed by 1 base and V by 4 bases; bases with no gene match: 4. The germline gives CDR1 SGHRS, CDR2 YFSETQ. The CDR3 DNA sequence: TGCGCCAGCAGCCCCACTAGCGGATCCTACGAGCAGTACTTC. Protein product: CASSPTSGSYEQYF.

The V call is TRBV4-2, the J call TRBJ2-1; 8 bases align to TRBD2. CDR1 is LGHNA, CDR2 YNFKEQ, per germline. V lost 4 bases and J lost 9; bases outside the gene matches: 11. The CDR3 extends over 15 amino acids. CDR3 nucleotides: TGTGCCAGCAGCCGCCAAAGCGGGGGCGAGAGTGAGCAGTTCTTC. Its translation: CASSRQSGGESEQFF.

This clone has only a few counts. J is TRBJ1-2 and V is TRBV2; D remains unclear. The CDR3 is 16 residues long. In germline, CDR1 is SNHLY, CDR2 FYNNEI. V shed 8 bases and J shed 4 bases, with 23 bases lying between them. The CDR3 region is CASRRETTGGSYGYTF. DNA for the CDR3: TGTGCCAGCCGACGCGAGACTACGGGAGGCTCCTATGGCTACACCTTC.

The chain is built from TRBV9 and TRBJ2-7; no clear D. CDR1 and CDR2 (germline): SGDLS, YYNGEE. V was clipped by 3 bases and J by 2 bases, with 3 bases between them. The CDR3 covers 11 residues. The CDR3 loop reads CASSGTYEQYF. The CDR3 nucleotides are TGTGCCAGCAGCGGGACCTACGAGCAGTACTTC.

The J gene is TRBJ2-7, the V gene TRBV7-6; D might be TRBD1 (6 bases). This CDR3 has 14 residues. Germline CDR1 and CDR2: SGHVS and FNYEAQ. The germline V and J ends were trimmed by 6 bases and 6 bases, with 18 bases remaining between them. CDR3 sequence: CASRLDRLGGEQYF. CDR3 nucleotide sequence: TGTGCCAGCAGACTAGACAGGCTAGGGGGCGAGCAGTACTTC. Filled out from reference TRBV7-6 and TRBJ2-7, the complete variable domain reads GAGVSQSPRYKVTKRGQDVALRCDPISGHVSLYWYRQALGQGPEFLTYFNYEAQQDKSGLPNDRFSAERPEGSISTLTIQRTEQRDSAMYRCASRLDRLGGEQYFGPGTRLTVT.

This clone was found a few times. The chain uses TRBV27 and TRBJ2-4; a weak D match, TRBD1 (6 bases). The V gene's germline CDR1 is MNHEY and CDR2 SMNVEV (reference sequence). V lost 6 bases and J 7 bases, leaving 16 bases between the germline ends. The CDR3 totals 14 residues. CDR3 sequence (DNA): TGTGCCAGCAGGGCAAACAGGGATGGTAACATTCAGTACTTC. Translating gives CASRANRDGNIQYF.

This clone showed up just a few times. This chain uses TRBV5-4 with TRBJ2-7; TRBD2 matches 10 bases. Trimming cost V 4 bases and J 0 bases; bases outside gene matches: 1. Germline loops: CDR1 SGHNT, CDR2 YYREEE (reference sequence). This CDR3 is 14 amino acids long. The CDR3 protein is CASSPSGSSYEQYF. The CDR3 nucleotides are TGTGCCAGCAGCCCTAGCGGGAGCTCCTACGAGCAGTACTTC.

The chain carries TRBV14 and TRBJ1-5; the D is unclear. The CDR3 covers 13 residues. Germline V gene sequence: CDR1 SGHDN, CDR2 FVKESK. Trimming removed 4 bases at V and 6 bases at J, with 10 bases between. CDR3 DNA: TGTGCCAGCAGCCCAGGTTCTGGTCAGCCCCAGCATTTT. Protein product: CASSPGSGQPQHF.

Many counts were recorded for this clone. The rearrangement uses TRBV28 and TRBJ1-4; 9 bases align to TRBD1. J gave up 9 bases and V 5 bases, and 10 bases lay outside the gene matches. Germline assignment: CDR1 MDHEN and CDR2 SYDVKM. There are 15 residues in the CDR3. The chain's CDR3 is CASSPGQGTVKKLFF. The CDR3 DNA sequence: TGTGCCAGCAGTCCGGGACAGGGTACGGTGAAAAAACTGTTTTTT.

This clone turned up a few times. The rearrangement links TRBV5-6 to TRBJ2-1; the match to TRBD2 covers 12 bases. V dropped 4 bases and J dropped 0; count of bases not matched to a gene: 11. CDR1 SGHDT and CDR2 YYEEEE come from the germline V gene. This CDR3 has 19 amino acids. CDR3 in amino acids: CASSKLAGGQGFSYNEQFF. In DNA form, the CDR3 reads TGTGCCAGCAGCAAGCTAGCGGGAGGGCAGGGGTTCTCCTACAATGAGCAGTTCTTC.

The J gene is TRBJ2-7, the V gene TRBV4-3; D possibly matches TRBD1 or TRBD2 (5 bases each). The V end was cut by 3 bases, the J end by 4 bases, with 16 bases between. CDR1 is LGHNA and CDR2 is YSLEER in the germline V gene. The CDR3 covers 15 residues. Here the CDR3 DNA reads TGCGCCAGCAGCCAGGACATGACGGGGCCGTACGAGCAGTACTTC. Translated, it gives CASSQDMTGPYEQYF.

The chain links TRBV4-2 to TRBJ2-5; 9 nucleotides line up with TRBD2. Germline values: CDR1 LGHNA, CDR2 YNFKEQ. Unmatched junction bases numbered 6, after V lost 1 base and J lost 3 bases. The CDR3 length is 16 residues. The CDR3 loop reads CASSQGIRLAEETQYF. CDR3 in DNA: TGTGCCAGCAGCCAAGGGATTCGACTAGCGGAAGAGACCCAGTACTTC.

The sample holds many counts of this clone. This rearrangement joins TRBV4-2 to TRBJ2-7, with 11 bases lining up with TRBD2. The CDR3 extends over 16 amino acids. The ends lost 6 bases at V and 3 bases at J; junction bases unmatched: 10. Germline lookup yields CDR1 LGHNA and CDR2 YNFKEQ. The CDR3 sequence is CASSRGGLAGGYEQYF. The CDR3 DNA is TGTGCCAGCAGTCGAGGGGGGCTAGCGGGAGGCTACGAGCAGTACTTC.

This chain links TRBV28 with TRBJ2-1; 9 positions agree with TRBD1. CDR1 and CDR2 (germline): MDHEN, SYDVKM. Trimming at V came to 8 bases and at J to 4 bases, leaving 9 bases not matched to a gene. The CDR3 sequence is 15 residues long. CDR3 in amino acids: CASHPRTGVYNEQFF. CDR3 DNA sequence: TGTGCCAGCCATCCCCGGACAGGGGTTTACAATGAGCAGTTCTTC.

This clone was picked up a small number of times. This chain links TRBV6-5 with TRBJ1-3; unclear D gene. This CDR3 spans 16 amino acids. The germline V and J ends were trimmed by 0 bases and 2 bases, with 11 bases remaining between them. The germline gives CDR1 MNHEY, CDR2 SVGAGI. The CDR3 DNA follows: TGTGCCAGCAGTTACTCGAATACCGGGGCTGGAAACACCATATATTTT. Amino acids: CASSYSNTGAGNTIYF.

The V gene is TRBV29-1, the J gene TRBJ2-5; D is ambiguous. This CDR3 spans 14 amino acids. V shed 7 bases and J shed 3 bases, with 18 bases lying between them. Germline V gene data show CDR1 as SQVTM and CDR2 as ANQGSEA. The CDR3 DNA follows: TGCAGCGCCTATGACAAGGCGCTGAAAGAGACCCAGTACTTC. Translated: CSAYDKALKETQYF.

This clone was counted ten times or more. Here the CDR3 DNA reads TGCGCCAGCAGCTTGGACCCTCCGGGCTCCCTCGGCGGCTACACCTTC. Its translation is CASSLDPPGSLGGYTF. V and J are TRBV5-1 and TRBJ1-2; the D is unclear. Germline CDR1 is SGHRS and CDR2 is YFSETQ. This CDR3 comprises 16 residues. The germline V and J ends were trimmed by 0 bases and 8 bases, with 20 bases remaining between them. Looking up the rest from reference TRBV5-1 and TRBJ1-2 gives the full variable domain: KAGVTQTPRYLIKTRGQQVTLSCSPISGHRSVSWYQQTPGQGLQFLFEYFSETQRNKGNFPGRFSGRQFSNSRSEMNVSTLELGDSALYLCASSLDPPGSLGGYTFGSGTRLTVV.

This clone occurred many times. V usage is TRBV7-2 and J usage is TRBJ2-3; TRBD2 matches at 9 bases. The germline V gene encodes CDR1 SGHTA and CDR2 FQGNSA. J lost 5 bases, V lost 1 base, and 7 bases had no gene match. The CDR3 is 16 amino acids. CDR3 nucleotides: TGTGCCAGCAGCTTAGGGGGCGGGAGGGCCGTAGATACGCAGTATTTT. It specifies CASSLGGGRAVDTQYF. Full variable domain (rest looked up from reference TRBV7-2 and TRBJ2-3): GAGVSQSPSNKVTEKGKDVELRCDPISGHTALYWYRQSLGQGLEFLIYFQGNSAPDKSGLPSDRFSAERTGGSVSTLTIQRTQQEDSAVYLCASSLGGGRAVDTQYFGPGTRLTVL.